The source of this T cell receptor (beta chain) is a study of a mutant IDH1 vaccine in newly diagnosed glioma. Study in general: Of the patients given treatment, roughly 60% were male and about 38% were female, and a mean age of about 40 years was recorded. Patients were pretreated with radiotherapy, temozolomide, or both, mostly both.

Points from the study as a whole: Immune responses arising from the vaccine appeared in around 92% of patients.

V lost 0 bases, J lost 3 bases, and 11 bases lay in between. This CDR3 contains 15 residues. Germline V gene sequence: CDR1 LNHNV, CDR2 YYDKDF (reference sequence). Specified time point: baseline, week 1 (first vaccination visit). Treatment reported: pre-vaccination baseline after standard-of-care therapy. Points on this clone: No antigen is known for it.

Data came from immunoSEQ multiplex PCR; TCRdb stores just in-frame clones and leaves some out. The sample holds over 80,000 clones, 70% to 90% seen once. This receptor was identified in a woman between 45 and 60 years old with glioma. The sequences come from PBMCs, collected from a glioma patient treated with radiotherapy, temozolomide or both. The gene calls are TRBV15 and TRBJ1-2, with D unresolved. The CDR3 bases are TGTGCCACCAGCAGAGATCGGGAAGGATACTATGGCTACACCTTC. Its translation: CATSRDREGYYGYTF.